This T cell receptor (beta chain) stems from a study of graft-versus-host responses after intestinal transplantation. Study context: Every one of the recipients received anti-thymocyte globulin induction and afterwards took tacrolimus and steroids for roughly 3 years.

For this clone: Its antigen is not known.

Study-wide points: Some patients had graft-donor T cell macrochimerism. In their allografts, the ratios of graft-versus-host to host-versus-graft T cell clones were high. The marrow of recipients harbored GvH clones, and ileum or blood showed some of them first.

This table comes from immunoSEQ multiplex PCR, and its TCRdb copy is limited to in-frame clones, with some not included. This repertoire shows some 82,000 clones, about nine tenths found once; its top ten account for 7.5% to 8.5%. V lost 1 base and J lost 4, with 14 bases in between. CDR1 and CDR2 (germline): SGHDT, YYEEEE. The CDR3 extends over 15 amino acids. The material was unstimulated CD8+ T cells sorted from spleen or lymph node cells, obtained before transplant. This sequence joins TRBV5-6 and TRBJ1-1; D remains unclear. This sequence was found in a human donor who was the organ donor for an intestinal transplant. The CDR3 reads CASSLNRELRTEAFF. The CDR3, as DNA: TGTGCCAGCAGCTTGAATCGGGAACTCCGCACTGAAGCTTTCTTT.